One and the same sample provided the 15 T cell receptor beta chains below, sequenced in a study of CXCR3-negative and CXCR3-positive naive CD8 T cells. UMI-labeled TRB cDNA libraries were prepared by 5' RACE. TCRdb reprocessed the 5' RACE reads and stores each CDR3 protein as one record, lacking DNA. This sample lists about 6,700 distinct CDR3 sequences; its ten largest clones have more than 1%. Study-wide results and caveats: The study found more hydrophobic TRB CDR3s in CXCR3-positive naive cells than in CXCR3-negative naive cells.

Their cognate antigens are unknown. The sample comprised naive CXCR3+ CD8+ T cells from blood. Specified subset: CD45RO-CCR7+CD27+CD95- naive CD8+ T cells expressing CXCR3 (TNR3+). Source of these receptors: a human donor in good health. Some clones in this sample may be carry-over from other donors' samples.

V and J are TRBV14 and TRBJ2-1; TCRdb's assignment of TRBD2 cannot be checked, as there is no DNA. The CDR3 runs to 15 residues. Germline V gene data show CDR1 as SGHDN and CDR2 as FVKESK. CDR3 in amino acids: CASSLAPSSYNEQFF.

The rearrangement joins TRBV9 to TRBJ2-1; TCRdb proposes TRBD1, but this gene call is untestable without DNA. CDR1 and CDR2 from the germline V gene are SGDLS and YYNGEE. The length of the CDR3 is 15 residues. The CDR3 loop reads CASSARTNAYNEQFF. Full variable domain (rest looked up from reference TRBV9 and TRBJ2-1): DSGVTQTPKHLITATGQRVTLRCSPRSGDLSVYWYQQSLDQGLQFLIQYYNGEERAKGNILERFSAQQFPDLHSELNLSSLELGDSALYFCASSARTNAYNEQFFGPGTRLTVL.

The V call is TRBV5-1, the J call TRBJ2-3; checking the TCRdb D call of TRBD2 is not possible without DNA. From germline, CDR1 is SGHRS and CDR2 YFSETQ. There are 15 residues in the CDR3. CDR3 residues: CASSEGGLEADTQYF. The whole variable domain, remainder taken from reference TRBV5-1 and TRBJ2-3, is KAGVTQTPRYLIKTRGQQVTLSCSPISGHRSVSWYQQTPGQGLQFLFEYFSETQRNKGNFPGRFSGRQFSNSRSEMNVSTLELGDSALYLCASSEGGLEADTQYFGPGTRLTVL.

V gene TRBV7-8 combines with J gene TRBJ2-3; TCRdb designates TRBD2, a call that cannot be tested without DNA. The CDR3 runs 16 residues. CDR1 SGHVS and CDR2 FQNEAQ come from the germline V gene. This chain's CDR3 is CASSYAGPDSTDTQYF.

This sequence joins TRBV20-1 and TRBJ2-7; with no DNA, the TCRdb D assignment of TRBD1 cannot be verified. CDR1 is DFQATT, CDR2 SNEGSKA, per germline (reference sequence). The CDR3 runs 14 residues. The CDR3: CSARPYRVQNEQYF.

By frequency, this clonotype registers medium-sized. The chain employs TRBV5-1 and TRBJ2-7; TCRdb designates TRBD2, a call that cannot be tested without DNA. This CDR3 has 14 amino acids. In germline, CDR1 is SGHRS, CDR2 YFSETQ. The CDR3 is CASREGLAGYEQYF.

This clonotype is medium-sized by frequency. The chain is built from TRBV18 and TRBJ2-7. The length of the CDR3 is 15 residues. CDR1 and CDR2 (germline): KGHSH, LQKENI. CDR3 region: CASSPRDGGSYEQYF.

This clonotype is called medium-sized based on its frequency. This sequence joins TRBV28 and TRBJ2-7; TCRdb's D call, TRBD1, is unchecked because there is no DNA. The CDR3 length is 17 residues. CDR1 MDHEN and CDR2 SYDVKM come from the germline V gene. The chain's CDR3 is CASSPLGARGATYEQYF.

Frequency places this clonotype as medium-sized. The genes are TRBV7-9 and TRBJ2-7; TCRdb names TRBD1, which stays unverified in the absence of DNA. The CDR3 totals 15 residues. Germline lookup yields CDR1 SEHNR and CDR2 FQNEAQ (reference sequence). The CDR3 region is CASSSRDKQSYEQYF.

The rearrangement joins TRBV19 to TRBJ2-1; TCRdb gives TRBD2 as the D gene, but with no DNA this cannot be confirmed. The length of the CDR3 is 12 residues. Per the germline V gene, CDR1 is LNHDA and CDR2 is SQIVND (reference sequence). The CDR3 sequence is CASSPREGEQFF.

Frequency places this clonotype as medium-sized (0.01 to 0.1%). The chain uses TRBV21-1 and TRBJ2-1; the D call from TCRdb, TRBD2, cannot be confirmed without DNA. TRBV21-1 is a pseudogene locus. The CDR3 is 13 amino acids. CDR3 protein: CASSSRTSGRQFF.

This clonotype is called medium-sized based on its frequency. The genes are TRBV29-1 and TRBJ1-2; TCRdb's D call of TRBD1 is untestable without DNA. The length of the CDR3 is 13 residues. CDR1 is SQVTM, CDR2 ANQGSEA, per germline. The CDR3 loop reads CSVVGGENYGYTF.

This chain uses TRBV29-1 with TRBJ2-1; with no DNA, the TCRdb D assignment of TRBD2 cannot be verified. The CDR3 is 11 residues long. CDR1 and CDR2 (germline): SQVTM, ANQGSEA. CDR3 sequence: CSTLWGSEQFF.

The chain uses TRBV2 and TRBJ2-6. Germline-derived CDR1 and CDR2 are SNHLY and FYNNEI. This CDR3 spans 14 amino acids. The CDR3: CASSVAPGANVLTF.

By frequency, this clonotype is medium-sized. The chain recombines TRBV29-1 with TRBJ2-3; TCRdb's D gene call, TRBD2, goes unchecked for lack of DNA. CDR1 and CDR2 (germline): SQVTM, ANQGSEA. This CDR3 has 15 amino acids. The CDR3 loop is CSVVLRGWDTDTQYF.